The 15 T cell receptor beta chains given below trace back to one sample, sequenced in a study of CXCR3-negative and CXCR3-positive naive CD8 T cells. In preparing the TRB cDNA libraries, 5' RACE with UMI labels was used. TCRdb reprocessed the 5' RACE reads and reports one entry per CDR3 protein, with no DNA. This sample contains some 61,000 distinct CDR3 sequences. Sample: naive CXCR3- CD8+ T cells from blood. This sample's subset: CD45RO-CCR7+CD27+CD95- naive CD8+ T cells lacking CXCR3 (TNR3-). These receptors were obtained from a human donor in good health. Some clones in this sample may be carry-over from other donors' samples.

This sequence joins TRBV7-9 and TRBJ2-7. CDR1 SEHNR and CDR2 FQNEAQ come from the germline V gene (reference sequence). This CDR3 spans 12 amino acids. The CDR3 here is CASSLDPYEQYF.

This chain links TRBV29-1 with TRBJ2-5; lacking DNA, the TRBD1 call made by TCRdb goes unchecked. Germline CDR1 is SQVTM and CDR2 is ANQGSEA. There are 13 residues in the CDR3. The CDR3 sequence is CSVVTGIGETQYF.

The gene calls are TRBV7-9 and TRBJ2-5; TCRdb lists TRBD2, though no DNA is available to test this call. This CDR3 has 17 amino acids. Germline values: CDR1 SEHNR, CDR2 FQNEAQ (reference sequence). The CDR3 here is CASSVTSGGITYETQYF. The variable domain in full, with the rest retrieved from reference TRBV7-9 and TRBJ2-5, is DTGVSQNPRHKITKRGQNVTFRCDPISEHNRLYWYRQTLGQGPEFLTYFQNEAQLEKSRLLSDRFSAERPKGSFSTLEIQRTEQGDSAMYLCASSVTSGGITYETQYFGPGTRLLVL.

The V call is TRBV29-1, the J call TRBJ2-7. This CDR3 is built from 13 residues. Per germline, CDR1 SQVTM and CDR2 ANQGSEA. CDR3 in amino acids: CSVGQPSSYEQYF.

V and J are TRBV10-3 and TRBJ1-6; the D call of TRBD1 rests on TCRdb alone, since no DNA is present to check it. CDR1 and CDR2 from the germline V gene are ENHRY and SYGVKD. The CDR3 spans 13 residues. The CDR3 loop reads CAISSGQMSPLHF.

This chain's CDR3 is CASSQGFEGAGELFF. This chain joins TRBV3-1 and TRBJ2-2; TCRdb's assignment of TRBD1 cannot be checked, as there is no DNA. Germline CDR1 and CDR2: LGHDT and YNNKEL (reference sequence). This CDR3 has 15 residues.

The chain recombines TRBV20-1 with TRBJ1-1. This CDR3 is 13 amino acids long. In germline, CDR1 is DFQATT, CDR2 SNEGSKA (reference sequence). CDR3 loop: CSARPAGVTEAFF.

The chain couples TRBV14 to TRBJ2-1. Germline V lookup: CDR1 SGHDN, CDR2 FVKESK. This CDR3 has 13 residues. This CDR3 is CASSQDWGNEQFF.

The V call is TRBV6-4, the J call TRBJ2-1. Germline V CDR1 and CDR2: MRHNA, SNTAGT. This CDR3 region has 15 residues. CDR3 region: CASSDSSGAHNEQFF.

This chain's CDR3 is CASSLAPGRIDTQYF. The chain couples TRBV7-6 to TRBJ2-3; TCRdb returns TRBD2, unconfirmable since there is no DNA. The CDR3 length is 15 residues. Germline CDR1 is SGHVS and CDR2 is FNYEAQ.

The gene calls are TRBV7-2 and TRBJ2-1. Per the germline V gene, CDR1 is SGHTA and CDR2 is FQGNSA. There are 14 residues in the CDR3. CDR3: CASSLVGSYNEQFF.

The V and J genes are TRBV28 and TRBJ2-3; TCRdb reports TRBD2, a call that lacks DNA to check it against. This CDR3 has 14 amino acids. The germline gives CDR1 MDHEN, CDR2 SYDVKM. CDR3 residues: CATGQRVGEDTQYF.

This chain connects TRBV7-6 to TRBJ1-1; TCRdb reports TRBD1, a call that lacks DNA to check it against. The CDR3 sequence is 14 residues long. CDR1 and CDR2 from the germline V gene are SGHVS and FNYEAQ. The CDR3 spells CASSSPGILVGAFF.

The chain uses TRBV4-1 and TRBJ1-1. Germline lookup yields CDR1 MGHRA and CDR2 YSYEKL. The CDR3 covers 14 residues. CDR3: CASSQDPSPTEAFF.

V gene TRBV12-3 or TRBV12-4 combines with J gene TRBJ2-7; without DNA, the TCRdb call of TRBD1 cannot be checked. The length of the CDR3 is 15 residues. The CDR3 loop is CASSPFGGIIYEQYF.